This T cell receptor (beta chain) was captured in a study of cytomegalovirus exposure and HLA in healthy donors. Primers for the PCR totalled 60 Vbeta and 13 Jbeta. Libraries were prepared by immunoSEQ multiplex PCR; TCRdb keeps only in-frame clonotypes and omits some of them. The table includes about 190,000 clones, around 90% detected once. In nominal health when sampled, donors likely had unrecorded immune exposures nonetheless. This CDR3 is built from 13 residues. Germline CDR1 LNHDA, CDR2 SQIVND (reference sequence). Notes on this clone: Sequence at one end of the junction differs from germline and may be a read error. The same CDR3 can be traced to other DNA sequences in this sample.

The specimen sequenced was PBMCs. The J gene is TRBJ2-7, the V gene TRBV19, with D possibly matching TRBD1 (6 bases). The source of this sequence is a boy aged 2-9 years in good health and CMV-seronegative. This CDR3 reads CASSATGTYEQYF. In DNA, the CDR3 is TGCGCCAGTAGTGCGACAGGAACCTACGAGCAGTACTTC. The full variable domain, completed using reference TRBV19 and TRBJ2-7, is DGGITQSPKYLFRKEGQNVTLSCEQNLNHDAMYWYRQDPGQGLRLIYYSQIVNDFQKGDIAEGYSVSREKKESFPLTVTSAQKNPTAFYLCASSATGTYEQYFGPGTRLTVT.